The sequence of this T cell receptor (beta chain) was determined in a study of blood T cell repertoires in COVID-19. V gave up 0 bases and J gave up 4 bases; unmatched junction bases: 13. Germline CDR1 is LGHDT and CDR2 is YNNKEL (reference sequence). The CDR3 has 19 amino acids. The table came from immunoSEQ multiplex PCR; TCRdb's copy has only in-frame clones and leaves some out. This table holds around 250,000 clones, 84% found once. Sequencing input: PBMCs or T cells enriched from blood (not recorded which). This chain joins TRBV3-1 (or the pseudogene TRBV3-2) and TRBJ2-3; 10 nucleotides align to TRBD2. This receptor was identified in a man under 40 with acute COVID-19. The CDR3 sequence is CASSQDRRTSGPSADTQYF. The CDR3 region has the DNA TGTGCCAGCAGCCAAGATCGGAGGACTAGCGGCCCCTCGGCAGATACGCAGTATTTT.